Reported below is one TCR beta chain. What it recognizes is unknown. Sequencing was performed with immunoSEQ multiplex PCR; in TCRdb, only in-frame clones are kept and a portion is missing. The repertoire holds around 70,000 clones, with 91% as singletons. This sample is part of a study of OX40 agonist ivuxolimab in advanced cancers. For the study at large: Given to patients was ivuxolimab, an agonistic anti-OX40 (CD134) antibody. General study points: Partial responders receiving 0.1-3.0 mg/kg showed among the lowest clonal expansion.

The CDR3 totals 16 residues. V gave up 6 bases and J gave up 2 bases, with 17 bases separating them. Looked up from germline, CDR1 is KGHSH and CDR2 is LQKENI. The sequencing used CD4+ or CD8+ T cells sorted from blood, collected in a trial of the OX40 agonist ivuxolimab. The chain carries TRBV18 and TRBJ1-5; weak D call: TRBD1 (5 bases). The TCR was taken from an adult with an advanced solid tumor such as melanoma, head and neck, liver or kidney cancer. For the CDR3, the DNA is TGTGCCAGCTCCCACGGCTGGGGGAGCGGCAATCAGCCCCAGCATTTT. Translation gives CASSHGWGSGNQPQHF.